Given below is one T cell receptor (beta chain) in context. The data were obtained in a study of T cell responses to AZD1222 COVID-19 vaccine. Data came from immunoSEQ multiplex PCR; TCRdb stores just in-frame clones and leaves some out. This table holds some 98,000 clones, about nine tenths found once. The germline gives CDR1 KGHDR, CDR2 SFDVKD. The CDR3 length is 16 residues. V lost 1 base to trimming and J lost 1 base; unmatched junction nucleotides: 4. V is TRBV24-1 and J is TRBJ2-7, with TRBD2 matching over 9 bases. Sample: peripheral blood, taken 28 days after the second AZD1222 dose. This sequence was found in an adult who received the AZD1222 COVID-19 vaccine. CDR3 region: CATSDFGGRVSYEQYF. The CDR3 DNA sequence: TGTGCCACCAGTGATTTCGGCGGGAGGGTGTCCTACGAGCAGTACTTC.